The clone carrying this TCR beta chain showed up just a few times. The V gene's germline CDR1 is DFQATT and CDR2 SNEGSKA (reference sequence). V lost 1 base, J lost 2 bases, and 11 bases stayed unmatched. The CDR3 is made up of 17 amino acids. TCRdb re-derived calls from the 5' RACE reads in MiXCR, one entry per CDR3 protein. The data contain over 110,000 distinct CDR3 sequences, 7.7% of them seen just once; the ten biggest clones take up roughly 0.76%. This sample stems from a study of T cells after yellow fever vaccination. The rearrangement uses TRBV20-1 and TRBJ1-2, with 9 bases aligning to TRBD1. The TCR sequence derives from a man aged 30 to 39 who received the YFV17D yellow fever vaccine. The sample here was CD4+ T cells sorted from PBMCs, taken 5 days after the yellow fever booster vaccination. The CDR3 nucleotides read TGCAGTGCTAGAGCCCTGGGACAGGGCGTTGGGAACTATGGCTACACCTTC. Amino acids: CSARALGQGVGNYGYTF.